The source of this T cell receptor beta chain is a study of blood T cell repertoires in COVID-19. Study summary: Acute-phase and convalescent COVID-19 samples originated in the United States, Italy and Spain. The analysed material was cDNA or gDNA that came from T cells, B-cell-depleted T cells, or PBMCs.

Germline V lookup: CDR1 SGHRS, CDR2 YFSETQ. CDR3 length equals 17 residues. V dropped 2 bases and J dropped 2; count of bases not matched to a gene: 7. Source study methods: From reference gene primer amplification, estimates of nucleated cell counts were derived. Produced via immunoSEQ multiplex PCR; TCRdb's table is partial and in-frame only. D and trimming were read from the DNA, whereas the V and J calls and clone size are those reported in that table. The sample lists about 71,000 clones; around 83% were seen once. Sequenced sample: peripheral blood. This clonotype originated in a man aged 80 or over with acute or convalescent COVID-19. The chain uses TRBV5-1 and TRBJ2-3; 11 bases match TRBD1. The CDR3 region is CASSFAGTGGHTDTQYF. CDR3 nucleotides: TGCGCCAGCAGCTTCGCCGGGACAGGGGGACACACAGATACGCAGTATTTT.